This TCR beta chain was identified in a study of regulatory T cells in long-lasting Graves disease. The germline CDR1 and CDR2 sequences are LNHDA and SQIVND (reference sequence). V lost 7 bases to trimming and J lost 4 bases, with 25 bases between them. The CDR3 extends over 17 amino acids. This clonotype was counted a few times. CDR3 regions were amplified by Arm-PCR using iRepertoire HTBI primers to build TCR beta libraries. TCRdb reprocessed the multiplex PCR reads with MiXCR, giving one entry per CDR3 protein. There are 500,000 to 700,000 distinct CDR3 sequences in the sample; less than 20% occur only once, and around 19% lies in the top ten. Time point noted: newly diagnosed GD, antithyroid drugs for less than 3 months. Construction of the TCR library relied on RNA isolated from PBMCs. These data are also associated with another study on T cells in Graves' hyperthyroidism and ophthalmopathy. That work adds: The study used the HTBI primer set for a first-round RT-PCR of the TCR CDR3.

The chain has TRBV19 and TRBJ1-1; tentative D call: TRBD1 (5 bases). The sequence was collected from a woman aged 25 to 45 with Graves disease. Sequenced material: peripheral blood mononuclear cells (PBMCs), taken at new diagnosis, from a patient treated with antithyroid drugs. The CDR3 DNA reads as TGTGCCAGTAACAAAGGGCGACCAACAGGCGGGATCACTGAAGCTTTCTTT. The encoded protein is CASNKGRPTGGITEAFF.